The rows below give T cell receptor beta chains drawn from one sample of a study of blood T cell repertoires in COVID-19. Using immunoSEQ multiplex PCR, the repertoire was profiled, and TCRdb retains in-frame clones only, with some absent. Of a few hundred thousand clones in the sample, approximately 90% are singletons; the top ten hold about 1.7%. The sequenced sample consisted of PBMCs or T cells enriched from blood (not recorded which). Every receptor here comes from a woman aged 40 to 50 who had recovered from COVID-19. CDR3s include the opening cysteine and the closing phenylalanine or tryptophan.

CASSQTGVLGYTF,TRBV7-9
CASSEPADVQSPYEQYF,TRBV2
CASSAGQQYEQYF,TRBV18
CASSAGPAGAFF,TRBV5-6
CASSQDLAGAAPGYTF,TRBV4-3
CASSVGRRASGLAETFEQYF,TRBV9
CASRPSGRTYEQYF,TRBV6-5
CASVNRANTEAFF,TRBV3-1/TRBV3-2
CASSELANLGASNSPLHF,TRBV6-1
CASSPGTGWETQYF,TRBV5-1
CASSPLVGGQPQHF,TRBV27
CASSPGRNYNEQFF,TRBV11-3
CASSEGSGHLSEQYF,TRBV7-9
CASSLDRSQPQHF,TRBV11-2
CASRRLEGAVEYGYTF,TRBV5-1
CASIGRHEKLFF,TRBV28
CASHRESAEAFF,TRBV6-5
CASTAWALMDRDEETQYF,TRBV5-6
CASSLSGGSGRANTQYF,TRBV7-2
CSGAWDTQYF,TRBV29-1
CASKLEGNEQFF,TRBV5-1
CASSLDHSWQGGGYTF,TRBV11-2
CASSPFGSGNTIYF,TRBV9
CASSLTGGAQETQYF,TRBV5-4
CASSLQGRNTEAFF,TRBV27
CASSLVAGVTDTQYF,TRBV7-2
CASSWGVEQYF,TRBV7-9
CASSLVEGEQYF,TRBV11-3
CASSSQRFAEQFF,TRBV7-7
CASSFPARSSSYNEQFF,TRBV11-2
CASSVAGMDTEAFF,TRBV5-1
CASSNRQGQGEQPQHF,TRBV18
CASSLSLGELFF,TRBV28
CASSRDRGEEKLFF,TRBV5-4
CASSQGPTDTTDTDTQYF,TRBV4-3
CASSYSKGRISTEAFF,TRBV6-2/TRBV6-3
CASSSALGSTDTQYF,TRBV11-2
CSAGGQTYGYTF,TRBV29-1
CASSQDPYSEPQHF,TRBV4-3